The 30 T cell receptor beta chains given below trace back to one sample, sequenced in a study of CXCR3-negative and CXCR3-positive naive CD8 T cells. Findings of the study overall: Greater hydrophobicity was found in TRB CDR3s of CXCR3-positive naive cells than of CXCR3-negative naive cells.

TRB cDNA libraries were made by UMI-labeled 5' RACE. Reanalyzing the 5' RACE reads, TCRdb keeps one entry per CDR3 protein, without DNA. The table lists 85,000 to 90,000 distinct CDR3 sequences. These receptors lack a known antigen. The specimen was naive CXCR3+ CD8+ T cells from blood. The subset is: CD45RO-CCR7+CD27+CD95- naive CD8+ T cells expressing CXCR3 (TNR3+). The receptors originated from a human donor in good health. Some clones in this sample may be carry-over from other donors' samples.

The chain uses TRBV7-8 and TRBJ2-7; TCRdb indicates TRBD2, and absent DNA this call remains unverified. Looked up from germline, CDR1 is SGHVS and CDR2 is FQNEAQ. This CDR3 region has 15 residues. The CDR3 is CASSSLGPVGYEQYF.

This sequence joins TRBV6-2 or TRBV6-3 and TRBJ2-6. CDR1 and CDR2 (germline): MNHEY, SVGEGT. The CDR3 extends over 15 amino acids. The CDR3: CASSESHSGANVLTF.

The chain carries TRBV20-1 and TRBJ2-5. CDR3 length equals 14 residues. Germline assignment: CDR1 DFQATT and CDR2 SNEGSKA (reference sequence). CDR3 in amino acids: CSARDMLAGETQYF.

The genes are TRBV2 and TRBJ1-4. Germline V gene lookup returns CDR1 SNHLY and CDR2 FYNNEI. This CDR3 comprises 14 residues. The CDR3 sequence: CASSEGGSDEKLFF.

The chain combines TRBV4-1 with TRBJ2-2; as DNA is missing, the TRBD2 call by TCRdb cannot be tested. The V gene's germline CDR1 is MGHRA and CDR2 YSYEKL. This CDR3 has 19 amino acids. CDR3 in amino acids: CASSHQLAGANANTGELFF.

This chain links TRBV4-2 with TRBJ2-6. CDR3 length equals 16 residues. Germline V CDR1 and CDR2: LGHNA, YNFKEQ. This CDR3 reads CASSPRDPSGANVLTF.

The chain links TRBV29-1 to TRBJ2-1; TCRdb's D call, TRBD1, is unchecked because there is no DNA. Germline V gene sequence: CDR1 SQVTM, CDR2 ANQGSEA. The CDR3 length is 13 residues. CDR3 sequence: CSVEDTRGDEQFF.

The CDR3 loop reads CSVPQGEKLFF. V is TRBV29-1 and J is TRBJ1-4; the D call from TCRdb, TRBD1, cannot be confirmed without DNA. The CDR3 loop spans 11 amino acids. From germline, CDR1 is SQVTM and CDR2 ANQGSEA.

The V call is TRBV4-1, the J call TRBJ2-1; no DNA is available, so the TRBD2 call from TCRdb remains unchecked. This CDR3 is 15 amino acids long. Germline V gives CDR1 MGHRA, CDR2 YSYEKL. CDR3 protein: CASSQDGARNNEQFF.

The chain combines TRBV20-1 with TRBJ1-1; the TCRdb D gene call, TRBD1, has no DNA to confirm it. The germline V gene encodes CDR1 DFQATT and CDR2 SNEGSKA (reference sequence). The CDR3 has 13 residues. Here the CDR3 reads CSAGLTGNTEAFF.

The V call is TRBV7-6, the J call TRBJ2-3; TCRdb gives TRBD1 as the D gene, but with no DNA this cannot be confirmed. Germline assignment: CDR1 SGHVS and CDR2 FNYEAQ. The CDR3 spans 16 residues. CDR3 residues: CASSSPGQGAPDTQYF.

V and J are TRBV3-1 and TRBJ2-1; TCRdb calls TRBD1, which cannot be checked without DNA. The CDR3 contains 11 residues. Germline values: CDR1 LGHDT, CDR2 YNNKEL (reference sequence). This chain's CDR3 is CASSFRDHQFF.

The chain uses TRBV6-4 and TRBJ2-2; the D gene TCRdb calls, TRBD1, cannot be checked with no DNA. CDR3 length equals 14 residues. Germline CDR1 is MRHNA and CDR2 is SNTAGT. The CDR3 sequence is CASSDSMGAGELFF.

V and J are TRBV12-3 or TRBV12-4 and TRBJ1-1; TCRdb's D gene call, TRBD1, goes unchecked for lack of DNA. The CDR3 runs to 11 residues. CDR3 loop: CASRDSHGAFF.

The chain recombines TRBV15 with TRBJ2-7; TCRdb's assignment of TRBD2 cannot be checked, as there is no DNA. The CDR3 extends over 17 amino acids. Germline V gene data show CDR1 as LNHNV and CDR2 as YYDKDF (reference sequence). CDR3 sequence: CATSRDWTKAGEDELYF.

The genes are TRBV12-3 or TRBV12-4 and TRBJ2-7; with no DNA, the TCRdb D assignment of TRBD1 cannot be verified. The CDR3 is made up of 16 amino acids. The CDR3 protein is CASSPPDSESSYEQYF.

This sequence joins TRBV9 and TRBJ2-7. The V gene's germline CDR1 is SGDLS and CDR2 YYNGEE. The CDR3 totals 14 residues. The CDR3: CASSVGALLGEQYF. Variable domain in full (rest from reference TRBV9 and TRBJ2-7): DSGVTQTPKHLITATGQRVTLRCSPRSGDLSVYWYQQSLDQGLQFLIQYYNGEERAKGNILERFSAQQFPDLHSELNLSSLELGDSALYFCASSVGALLGEQYFGPGTRLTVT.

J is TRBJ2-1 and V is TRBV7-3. This CDR3 is built from 16 residues. Germline V gene lookup returns CDR1 SGHTA and CDR2 FQGTGA. CDR3 loop: CASSLTPSGIYNEQFF.

The V and J genes are TRBV5-5 and TRBJ2-2; lacking DNA, the TRBD1 call made by TCRdb goes unchecked. Germline CDR1 reads SGHKS; CDR2 reads YYEKEE (reference sequence). The CDR3 covers 16 residues. The CDR3 sequence is CASTKAASGDTGELFF.

The genes are TRBV18 and TRBJ2-3; the D gene TCRdb calls, TRBD1, cannot be checked with no DNA. This CDR3 is built from 17 residues. The germline CDR1 and CDR2 sequences are KGHSH and LQKENI. The CDR3 region is CASSLLPGTGREDTQYF.

V usage is TRBV4-1 and J usage is TRBJ1-2; the D gene TCRdb calls, TRBD1, cannot be checked with no DNA. CDR3 length: 15 residues. Germline lookup yields CDR1 MGHRA and CDR2 YSYEKL. CDR3 in amino acids: CASSQEKGRLGGYTF.

The gene calls are TRBV6-5 and TRBJ1-2; checking the TCRdb D call of TRBD1 is not possible without DNA. Per germline, CDR1 MNHEY and CDR2 SVGAGI. The CDR3 runs to 19 residues. Here the CDR3 reads CASRGNMDRPTPGGYGYTF.

The V call is TRBV24-1, the J call TRBJ2-7. CDR1 is KGHDR, CDR2 SFDVKD, per germline. CDR3 length: 13 residues. Here the CDR3 reads CATSAGESYEQYF.

The chain has TRBV28 and TRBJ1-6; TCRdb selects TRBD1, and the lack of DNA leaves this call unchecked. CDR1 MDHEN and CDR2 SYDVKM come from the germline V gene. CDR3 length equals 14 residues. The chain's CDR3 is CATSQGQGASPLHF.

The chain employs TRBV7-3 and TRBJ2-6; lacking DNA, the TRBD1 call made by TCRdb goes unchecked. The germline CDR1 and CDR2 sequences are SGHTA and FQGTGA. The CDR3 totals 16 residues. This CDR3 reads CASSPSTGSGANVLTF.

V is TRBV11-2 and J is TRBJ2-3; the TCRdb D gene call, TRBD2, has no DNA to confirm it. This CDR3 spans 15 amino acids. The germline V gene has CDR1 SGHAT and CDR2 FQNNGV. The chain's CDR3 is CASSFSGGSGDTQYF.

The V call is TRBV27, the J call TRBJ2-1; the D call from TCRdb, TRBD1, cannot be confirmed without DNA. The CDR3 has 15 amino acids. Germline V gene lookup returns CDR1 MNHEY and CDR2 SMNVEV (reference sequence). The CDR3 region is CASSLAGAAVNEQFF.

The rearrangement uses TRBV7-9 and TRBJ2-5; there is no DNA to check the TCRdb D call of TRBD1. CDR3 length: 13 amino acids. Germline CDR1 reads SEHNR; CDR2 reads FQNEAQ (reference sequence). The CDR3 protein is CASSKTEQETQYF. Full variable domain (outside the CDR3, taken from reference TRBV7-9 and TRBJ2-5): DTGVSQNPRHKITKRGQNVTFRCDPISEHNRLYWYRQTLGQGPEFLTYFQNEAQLEKSRLLSDRFSAERPKGSFSTLEIQRTEQGDSAMYLCASSKTEQETQYFGPGTRLLVL.

The chain recombines TRBV12-3 or TRBV12-4 with TRBJ2-2; TCRdb reports TRBD1, a call that lacks DNA to check it against. This CDR3 has 18 amino acids. This chain's CDR3 is CASNGHTDLIANTGELFF.

CDR3 sequence: CASSLWDSSNEQYF. V and J are TRBV5-1 and TRBJ2-7; the TRBD1 assignment by TCRdb is unverifiable without DNA. Germline lookup yields CDR1 SGHRS and CDR2 YFSETQ. CDR3 size: 14 residues.